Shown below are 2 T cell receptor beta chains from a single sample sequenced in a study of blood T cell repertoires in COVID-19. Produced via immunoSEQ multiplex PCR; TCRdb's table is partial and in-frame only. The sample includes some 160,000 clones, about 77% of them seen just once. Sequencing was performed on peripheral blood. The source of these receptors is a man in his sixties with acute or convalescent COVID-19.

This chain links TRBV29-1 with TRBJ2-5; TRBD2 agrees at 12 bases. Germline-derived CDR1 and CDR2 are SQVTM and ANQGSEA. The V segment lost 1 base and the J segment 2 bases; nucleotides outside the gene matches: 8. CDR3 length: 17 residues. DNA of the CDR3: TGCAGCGTTGAAGGGGCTAGCGGGGGGGGTGAGCAAGAGACCCAGTACTTC. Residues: CSVEGASGGGEQETQYF.

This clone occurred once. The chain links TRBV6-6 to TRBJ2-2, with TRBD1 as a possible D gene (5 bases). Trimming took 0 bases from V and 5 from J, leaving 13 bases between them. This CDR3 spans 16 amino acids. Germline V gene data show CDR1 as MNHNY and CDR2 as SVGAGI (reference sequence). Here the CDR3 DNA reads TGTGCCAGCAGTTACTCGACCAGGGTGTCTACCGGGGAGCTGTTTTTT. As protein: CASSYSTRVSTGELFF.